The present T cell receptor beta chain was sequenced within a study of T cells in tumors after PD-1 blockade. Findings of the study overall: Peripheral recruitment is suggested, as some novel exhausted tumor clones were in pre-treatment blood.

Sequencing was performed with immunoSEQ multiplex PCR; in TCRdb, only in-frame clones are kept and a portion is missing. The repertoire holds roughly 19,000 clones, with roughly 80% as singletons. The junction had 6 bases not matched to a gene; V was cut back by 2 bases and J by 4 bases. CDR1 and CDR2 from the germline V gene are LGHNA and YNFKEQ. This CDR3 contains 15 residues. The sample holds a few counts of this clone. Its antigen remains unidentified. The sequence derives from a human donor with advanced basal cell or squamous cell carcinoma (not recorded which). This specimen consisted of PBMCs, obtained after anti-PD-1 therapy. The gene calls are TRBV4-2 and TRBJ1-1, with 8 bases aligning to TRBD1. The CDR3 nucleotides read TGTGCCAGCAGCCAAACGGACAGGGAGGGCACTGAAGCTTTCTTT. This encodes CASSQTDREGTEAFF.